This T cell receptor (beta chain) is drawn from a study of blood T cell repertoires in COVID-19. Turning to the study itself: The United States, Italy and Spain supplied acute and convalescent COVID-19 samples. The analysed material was cDNA or gDNA that came from T cells, B-cell-depleted T cells, or PBMCs.

Authors' data handling: Amplifying reference gene primers gave estimates of nucleated cell counts. Using immunoSEQ multiplex PCR, the repertoire was profiled, and TCRdb retains in-frame clones only, with some absent. V, J and clone size derive from that table, while D and trimming were established from the DNA sequence. The sample contains 150,000 to 200,000 clones, around 74% of which appear only once. V shed 4 bases and J shed 5 bases, with 13 bases lying between them. The CDR3 is 14 residues long. The germline gives CDR1 SGHNT, CDR2 YYREEE (reference sequence). The TCR originated in a woman of 80 years or more with acute or convalescent COVID-19. Sample: peripheral blood. The J gene is TRBJ2-1, the V gene TRBV5-4; no clear D gene. CDR3 protein: CASSNPQNHNEQFF. CDR3 bases: TGTGCCAGCAGCAATCCCCAGAACCACAATGAGCAGTTCTTC. Filled out from reference TRBV5-4 and TRBJ2-1, the complete variable domain reads ETGVTQSPTHLIKTRGQQVTLRCSSQSGHNTVSWYQQALGQGPQFIFQYYREEENGRGNFPPRFSGLQFPNYSSELNVNALELDDSALYLCASSNPQNHNEQFFGPGTRLTVL.